Shown below are 16 T cell receptor beta chains from a single sample sequenced in a study of blood T cell repertoires in COVID-19. The protocol was immunoSEQ multiplex PCR, while the TCRdb copy is restricted to in-frame clones and leaves out a portion. The sample shows 250,000 to 300,000 clones, roughly 77% of them seen only once. Sequences were obtained from peripheral blood. The receptor source for this set is an elderly woman with acute or convalescent COVID-19.

The chain is built from TRBV11-2 and TRBJ1-4; TRBD1 agrees at 9 bases. The V gene end was trimmed by 1 base and the J gene end by 11 bases; junction bases not matched to a gene: 5. Germline V gives CDR1 SGHAT, CDR2 FQNNGV. The CDR3 length is 14 residues. The CDR3 nucleotides read TGTGCCAGCAGCTTAGGGGGACAGGGAGTTAAACTGTTTTTT. The encoded protein is CASSLGGQGVKLFF.

The chain combines TRBV15 with TRBJ2-3; TRBD2 matches at 9 bases. Losses at the gene ends were 0 bases for V and 0 bases for J; bases not matched to a gene: 13. This CDR3 contains 20 residues. CDR1 and CDR2 from the germline V gene are LNHNV and YYDKDF (reference sequence). The CDR3 region has the DNA TGTGCCACCAGCAGAGATGGCCTAGCGGGGAGACTAGCTAGCACAGATACGCAGTATTTT. Amino acids: CATSRDGLAGRLASTDTQYF.

The genes are TRBV18 and TRBJ2-1; 8 bases match TRBD2. With 10 bases clipped from V and 8 bases from J, the junction kept 13 bases outside the gene matches. The CDR3 sequence is 14 residues long. The germline CDR1 and CDR2 sequences are KGHSH and LQKENI. Here the CDR3 reads CATQSRTSFDEQFF. The DNA for the CDR3 is TGTGCCACCCAAAGCCGGACTAGCTTCGATGAGCAGTTCTTC.

The rearrangement joins TRBV10-2 to TRBJ2-7; 9 bases match TRBD2. CDR3 length: 16 residues. Germline values: CDR1 WSHSY, CDR2 SAAADI. Germline trimming cut 2 bases from V and 5 bases from J; bases unmatched to any gene: 10. CDR3 sequence: CASSEIASGVPHEQYF. CDR3 nucleotides: TGCGCCAGCAGTGAGATAGCTAGCGGGGTCCCACACGAGCAGTACTTC.

This clone has only one observation. The V gene is TRBV3-1 (or the pseudogene TRBV3-2), the J gene TRBJ1-3; 8 bases align to TRBD1. The CDR3 loop spans 15 amino acids. Per the germline V gene, CDR1 is LGHDT and CDR2 is YNNKEL (reference sequence). Trimming cost V 4 bases and J 4 bases; bases outside gene matches: 6. This CDR3 is CASSLTGGSGNTIYF. As DNA, the CDR3 is TGTGCCAGCAGCCTTACAGGGGGATCAGGAAACACCATATATTTT.

This clone was detected only a few times. The chain has TRBV6-5 and TRBJ2-7; TRBD1 agrees at 9 bases. From germline, CDR1 is MNHEY and CDR2 SVGAGI. The CDR3 is 12 residues long. V lost 10 bases and J lost 8; bases outside the gene matches: 9. CDR3 amino acids: CATRQGERKQYF. CDR3 DNA sequence: TGTGCCACCCGACAGGGGGAAAGGAAGCAGTACTTC.

The chain couples TRBV30 to TRBJ1-1; D may be TRBD1 (5 bases). Germline CDR1 is GTSNPN and CDR2 is SVGIG (reference sequence). There are 12 residues in the CDR3. V lost 2 bases and J lost 4, with 8 bases in between. CDR3 loop: CAWSPGITEAFF. CDR3 DNA sequence: TGTGCCTGGAGTCCAGGGATCACTGAAGCTTTCTTT.

This rearrangement joins TRBV3-1 (or the pseudogene TRBV3-2) to TRBJ1-1; no definite D call. V was trimmed by 5 bases and J by 0 bases, leaving 7 bases between them. CDR3 size: 13 residues. Germline V CDR1 and CDR2: LGHDT, YNNKEL (reference sequence). The CDR3 DNA reads TGTGCCAGCAGCTACGGGATGAACACTGAAGCTTTCTTT. Protein: CASSYGMNTEAFF.

The sample holds a few counts of this clone. The chain uses TRBV19 and TRBJ2-1; 8 bases are a match to TRBD2. V gave up 4 bases and J gave up 2 bases; unmatched junction bases: 10. The germline V gene encodes CDR1 LNHDA and CDR2 SQIVND (reference sequence). The CDR3 is made up of 17 amino acids. CDR3 DNA: TGTGCCAGTAGTAAATCCCCTTCGGGGGGGACCTACAATGAGCAGTTCTTC. Its translation is CASSKSPSGGTYNEQFF.

The chain employs TRBV13 and TRBJ1-6; 9 positions match TRBD1. The trim removed 3 bases at V and 9 bases at J, leaving 6 bases unmatched. The germline V gene encodes CDR1 PRHDT and CDR2 FYEKMQ (reference sequence). CDR3 length: 15 amino acids. CDR3: CASSLRRQGVSPLHF. The CDR3 DNA reads TGTGCCAGCAGCTTGAGGAGACAGGGGGTTTCACCCCTCCACTTT.

The chain combines TRBV11-3 with TRBJ2-3, with D perhaps TRBD1 (5 bases). This CDR3 comprises 15 residues. From germline, CDR1 is SGHNT and CDR2 YENEEA. V was clipped by 1 base and J by 2 bases, with 10 bases between them. The CDR3 region is CASSLGGSLTDTQYF. Written as DNA, the CDR3 is TGTGCCAGCAGCTTAGGGGGCAGCCTCACAGATACGCAGTATTTT.

In its sample, this clone was seen once. The chain employs TRBV21-1 and TRBJ2-1; the listed D gene, TRBD1, was not tested against the DNA. TRBV21-1 is flagged as a pseudogene. The CDR3 runs 12 residues. CDR3 in amino acids: CASSMDRDEQFF. CDR3 bases: TGTGCCAGCAGCATGGACAGGGATGAGCAGTTCTTC.

The chain employs TRBV6-6 and TRBJ1-4, with a weak D call TRBD1 (5 bases). The length of the CDR3 is 15 residues. V lost 4 bases to trimming and J lost 3 bases, with 12 bases between them. Germline CDR1 reads MNHNY; CDR2 reads SVGAGI (reference sequence). The CDR3 DNA reads TGTGCCAGCAGTTTCAGGGCTGGGGCTAATGAAAAACTGTTTTTT. This translates into CASSFRAGANEKLFF.

This clone was found many times. The chain employs TRBV11-2 and TRBJ2-7; no definite D call. This CDR3 is built from 13 residues. Germline CDR1 is SGHAT and CDR2 is FQNNGV. Between the trimmed V and J ends, which lost 3 bases and 2 bases, there was a span of 8 bases. This CDR3 is CASSLQRTYEQYF. The DNA for the CDR3 is TGTGCCAGCAGCTTGCAGCGAACCTACGAGCAGTACTTC.

This chain uses TRBV3-1 (or the pseudogene TRBV3-2) with TRBJ2-1, with 9 nucleotides matching TRBD2. The ends lost 0 bases at V and 7 bases at J; junction bases unmatched: 7. Germline-derived CDR1 and CDR2 are LGHDT and YNNKEL (reference sequence). CDR3 length: 16 amino acids. CDR3 bases: TGTGCCAGCAGCCAAGAGTATAGCGGGAGCGGAAATGAGCAGTTCTTC. Protein: CASSQEYSGSGNEQFF.

This clone appeared a few times. The chain combines TRBV18 with TRBJ2-7; tentative D call: TRBD2 (6 bases). Trimming left V 2 bases short and J 4 bases short, with 15 bases between. Germline V gene data show CDR1 as KGHSH and CDR2 as LQKENI. CDR3 length: 15 amino acids. For the CDR3, the DNA is TGTGCCAGCTCACCAGTCGCAACGGGAGAGTACGAGCAGTACTTC. Its translation is CASSPVATGEYEQYF.